The rows below give T cell receptor beta chains drawn from one sample of a study of cytomegalovirus exposure and HLA in healthy donors. Assay: immunoSEQ multiplex PCR; the TCRdb copy retains only in-frame clones and omits some. Among about 130,000 clones listed, 70% to 80% were seen once. Sequencing input: PBMCs. The receptors come from a man between 50 and 59 years old in good health and CMV-seronegative. CDR3s include the opening cysteine and the closing phenylalanine or tryptophan. The D gene is left open where the match is weak. Not every row has a clone size; where given, it reads once, few, many or a size class.

d_call: -; v_call: TRBV19; clone_size: -; j_call: TRBJ2-5; cdr3_aa: CASSWRYQETQYF; cdr3_nt: TGTGCCAGTAGCTGGAGATATCAAGAGACCCAGTACTTC
d_call: TRBD1; v_call: TRBV11-2; clone_size: -; j_call: TRBJ1-4; cdr3_aa: CASSFRGQPNEKLFF; cdr3_nt: TGTGCCAGCAGCTTTCGGGGACAGCCGAATGAAAAACTGTTTTTT
d_call: TRBD2; v_call: TRBV5-6; clone_size: -; j_call: TRBJ2-3; cdr3_aa: CASSDSGRATDTQYF; cdr3_nt: TGTGCCAGCAGCGATAGCGGGAGGGCAACAGATACGCAGTATTTT
d_call: -; v_call: TRBV10-2; clone_size: -; j_call: TRBJ1-5; cdr3_aa: CASSESESHNQPQHF; cdr3_nt: TGCGCCAGCAGTGAGTCAGAAAGCCATAATCAGCCCCAGCATTTT
d_call: -; v_call: TRBV13; clone_size: -; j_call: TRBJ2-7; cdr3_aa: CASSLGGGSDEQYF; cdr3_nt: TGTGCCAGCAGCTTAGGTGGAGGCTCCGACGAGCAGTACTTC
d_call: TRBD2; v_call: TRBV9; clone_size: once; j_call: TRBJ2-1; cdr3_aa: CASSPTSRGRAGEQFF; cdr3_nt: TGTGCCAGCAGCCCGACCTCCCGCGGGAGGGCGGGTGAGCAGTTCTTC
d_call: -; v_call: TRBV2; clone_size: -; j_call: TRBJ2-1; cdr3_aa: CASSLGGSGNNEQFF; cdr3_nt: TGTGCCAGCAGCCTGGGGGGTAGCGGAAACAATGAGCAGTTCTTC
d_call: TRBD1; v_call: TRBV6-1; clone_size: -; j_call: TRBJ1-5; cdr3_aa: CAKRQGASNQPQHF; cdr3_nt: TGTGCCAAAAGACAGGGCGCCAGCAATCAGCCCCAGCATTTT
d_call: -; v_call: TRBV10-3; clone_size: -; j_call: TRBJ2-7; cdr3_aa: CAISAGSEYEQYF; cdr3_nt: TGTGCCATCAGTGCAGGGTCGGAATACGAGCAGTACTTC
d_call: -; v_call: TRBV19; clone_size: -; j_call: TRBJ1-2; cdr3_aa: CASSIPQGYGYTF; cdr3_nt: TGTGCCAGTAGTATACCCCAGGGCTATGGCTACACCTTC
d_call: -; v_call: TRBV5-1; clone_size: -; j_call: TRBJ2-1; cdr3_aa: CASSLVVGSGEQFF; cdr3_nt: TGCGCCAGCAGCTTGGTCGTGGGGAGCGGTGAGCAGTTCTTC
d_call: -; v_call: TRBV6-1; clone_size: -; j_call: TRBJ2-7; cdr3_aa: CASSQRQGSYEQYF; cdr3_nt: TGTGCCAGCAGTCAAAGGCAGGGATCCTACGAGCAGTACTTC
d_call: -; v_call: TRBV19; clone_size: -; j_call: TRBJ2-7; cdr3_aa: CASRPFGGGWDEQYF; cdr3_nt: TGTGCCAGTAGGCCCTTCGGGGGAGGTTGGGACGAGCAGTACTTC
d_call: TRBD1; v_call: TRBV29-1; clone_size: -; j_call: TRBJ2-3; cdr3_aa: CRGTGGSGTDTQYF; cdr3_nt: TGCAGGGGGACAGGGGGTTCGGGCACAGATACGCAGTATTTT
d_call: TRBD2; v_call: TRBV27; clone_size: -; j_call: TRBJ2-1; cdr3_aa: CASSTSGRSSYNEQFF; cdr3_nt: TGTGCCAGCAGTACTAGCGGGAGAAGCTCCTACAATGAGCAGTTCTTC
d_call: -; v_call: TRBV5-1; clone_size: -; j_call: TRBJ2-5; cdr3_aa: CASSLQQGQETQYF; cdr3_nt: TGCGCCAGCAGCCTACAACAGGGCCAAGAGACCCAGTACTTC
d_call: -; v_call: TRBV28; clone_size: -; j_call: TRBJ2-6; cdr3_aa: CASSLSGRGANVLTF; cdr3_nt: TGTGCCAGCAGTTTATCCGGTCGTGGGGCCAACGTCCTGACTTTC
d_call: TRBD1; v_call: TRBV7-3; clone_size: -; j_call: TRBJ2-6; cdr3_aa: CASSSQPYRGRGSGANVLTF; cdr3_nt: TGTGCCAGCAGCTCCCAACCGTACAGGGGGCGGGGATCTGGGGCCAACGTCCTGACTTTC
d_call: TRBD1; v_call: TRBV14; clone_size: -; j_call: TRBJ1-1; cdr3_aa: CASSRGQVSTEAFF; cdr3_nt: TGTGCCAGCAGCCGTGGACAGGTGAGCACTGAAGCTTTCTTT
d_call: -; v_call: TRBV19; clone_size: -; j_call: TRBJ2-7; cdr3_aa: CASSPGGRGHEQYF; cdr3_nt: TGTGCCAGTAGTCCCGGGGGGCGCGGCCACGAGCAGTACTTC
d_call: -; v_call: TRBV7-9; clone_size: few; j_call: TRBJ2-4; cdr3_aa: CASSSQPAGAKNIQYF; cdr3_nt: TGTGCCAGCAGCTCTCAGCCAGCGGGAGCCAAAAACATTCAGTACTTC
d_call: -; v_call: TRBV28; clone_size: once; j_call: TRBJ1-5; cdr3_aa: CASSFGATSNQPQHF; cdr3_nt: TGTGCCAGCAGTTTTGGGGCGACTAGCAATCAGCCCCAGCATTTT
d_call: TRBD2; v_call: TRBV7-9; clone_size: -; j_call: TRBJ2-1; cdr3_aa: CASSPWGGRAHNEQFF; cdr3_nt: TGTGCCAGCAGCCCCTGGGGCGGGAGGGCCCACAATGAGCAGTTCTTC
d_call: TRBD1; v_call: TRBV11-2; clone_size: -; j_call: TRBJ1-4; cdr3_aa: CASSRTGDEKLFF; cdr3_nt: TGTGCCAGCAGCCGGACAGGGGATGAAAAACTGTTTTTT
d_call: -; v_call: TRBV7-2; clone_size: -; j_call: TRBJ2-7; cdr3_aa: CASSSQGSGNDEQYF; cdr3_nt: TGTGCCAGCAGCTCCCAGGGGAGCGGGAACGACGAGCAGTACTTC
d_call: -; v_call: TRBV5-1; clone_size: few; j_call: TRBJ2-5; cdr3_aa: CASRVGGSQETQYF; cdr3_nt: TGCGCCAGCAGGGTCGGGGGAAGCCAAGAGACCCAGTACTTC